One and the same sample provided the 31 T cell receptor beta chains below, sequenced in a study of a mutant IDH1 vaccine in newly diagnosed glioma. Regarding time point: week 35, safety follow-up. Vaccination comprised doses that each held 300 ug of mutant IDH1 20-mer peptide, plus topical imiquimod. Sequencing was performed with immunoSEQ multiplex PCR; in TCRdb, only in-frame clones are kept and a portion is missing. The table has about 56,000 clones, 80% to 90% seen once. Their target antigens are unknown. The sample consisted of PBMCs, taken from a glioma patient whose treatment included an IDH1 peptide vaccine. The receptors derive from a man aged 40-49 years with glioma.

The CDR3 protein is CASSSTPPETQYF. In DNA, the CDR3 is TGCGCCAGCAGCTCAACTCCCCCAGAGACCCAGTACTTC. This sequence joins TRBV5-1 and TRBJ2-5; D call uncertain. With 3 bases removed from V and 4 bases from J, the gap between germline ends came to 10 bases. The CDR3 runs to 13 residues. Germline CDR1 is SGHRS and CDR2 is YFSETQ.

This sequence joins TRBV7-3 and TRBJ2-7; 8 bases map to TRBD2. The V and J ends lost 1 base and 4 bases, in that order; junction bases with no gene match: 9. The CDR3 consists of 16 residues. Germline lookup yields CDR1 SGHTA and CDR2 FQGTGA. The CDR3 spells CASSLRAGGGLYEQYF. CDR3 coding DNA: TGTGCCAGCAGCTTAAGGGCGGGGGGTGGATTGTACGAGCAGTACTTC.

The rearrangement joins TRBV7-2 to TRBJ2-4, with 10 nucleotides matching TRBD1. Germline V gives CDR1 SGHTA, CDR2 FQGNSA. After removal of 5 bases from V and 1 base from J, the junction contained 5 bases not matched to a gene. The CDR3 has 16 residues. The DNA of the CDR3 is TGTGCCAGCAGCGGAGGGACAGGGGTGGCCAAAAACATTCAGTACTTC. This sequence encodes CASSGGTGVAKNIQYF.

The rearrangement links TRBV5-1 to TRBJ1-2; D unresolved. This CDR3 comprises 15 residues. Germline-derived CDR1 and CDR2 are SGHRS and YFSETQ. V was clipped by 1 base and J by 0 bases, with 10 bases between them. The CDR3 coding sequence is TGCGCCAGCAGCTTGATGGGAGCTACTAACTATGGCTACACCTTC. Translating gives CASSLMGATNYGYTF.

This clone was seen once. The rearrangement links TRBV6-1 to TRBJ1-2; D gene uncertain. V gave up 4 bases and J gave up 3 bases, with 12 bases separating them. Looked up from germline, CDR1 is MNHNS and CDR2 is SASEGT. The CDR3 loop spans 14 amino acids. The CDR3 sequence is CASSGGRRDYGYTF. Here the CDR3 DNA reads TGTGCCAGCAGTGGAGGCAGGAGGGACTATGGCTACACCTTC.

The chain couples TRBV7-2 to TRBJ2-3, with 8 positions matching TRBD2. Germline CDR1 is SGHTA and CDR2 is FQGNSA. The CDR3 has 18 amino acids. V dropped 4 bases and J dropped 6; count of bases not matched to a gene: 18. DNA of the CDR3: TGTGCCAGCAGCTCCCCTCAGGTAGCGGGGAGAGGAGTGGATACGCAGTATTTT. This sequence encodes CASSSPQVAGRGVDTQYF.

CDR3 residues: CASRIEGNTEAFF. The CDR3 DNA reads as TGTGCCAGCAGGATTGAAGGGAACACTGAAGCTTTCTTT. The J gene is TRBJ1-1, the V gene TRBV6-6; D uncertain. Trimming left V 6 bases short and J 1 base short, with 9 bases between. The CDR3 extends over 13 amino acids. Per the germline V gene, CDR1 is MNHNY and CDR2 is SVGAGI (reference sequence).

The rearrangement links TRBV5-1 to TRBJ2-4, with TRBD1 identical over 9 bases. Looked up from germline, CDR1 is SGHRS and CDR2 is YFSETQ. The CDR3 covers 16 residues. V lost 4 bases to trimming and J lost 8 bases; unmatched junction nucleotides: 13. As DNA, the CDR3 is TGCGCCAGCAGCCCGGGGACAGGGCGGGGCGGGGACATTCAGTACTTC. It encodes CASSPGTGRGGDIQYF.

The rearrangement uses TRBV11-3 and TRBJ2-3, with D tentatively TRBD1 (5 bases). This CDR3 is built from 16 residues. V was cut by 0 bases and J by 4 bases, with 14 bases left in between. CDR1 is SGHNT and CDR2 is YENEEA in the germline V gene. CDR3: CASSLELLGRADTQYF. CDR3 coding DNA: TGTGCCAGCAGCTTAGAGTTACTCGGCAGGGCAGATACGCAGTATTTT.

This chain joins TRBV7-6 and TRBJ2-7; 10 positions agree with TRBD2. The length of the CDR3 is 19 residues. Unmatched junction bases numbered 19, after V lost 5 bases and J lost 3 bases. Germline V gene data show CDR1 as SGHVS and CDR2 as FNYEAQ. For the CDR3, the DNA is TGTGCCAGCAGCCGAGGACTAGCGGAACCGACTTCAAACTTCTACGAGCAGTACTTC. Its protein is CASSRGLAEPTSNFYEQYF.

The chain uses TRBV5-1 and TRBJ2-5; D call uncertain. V was trimmed by 6 bases and J by 4 bases, leaving 10 bases between them. CDR1 and CDR2 from the germline V gene are SGHRS and YFSETQ. This CDR3 contains 12 residues. The CDR3 sequence: CASNRVPETQYF. CDR3 DNA: TGCGCCAGCAATAGGGTTCCAGAGACCCAGTACTTC.

Only a few counts were recorded for this clone. V is TRBV6-6 and J is TRBJ2-7; unclear D gene. Trimming left V 6 bases short and J 0 bases short, with 12 bases between. This CDR3 is built from 14 residues. Germline V gene data show CDR1 as MNHNY and CDR2 as SVGAGI (reference sequence). The chain's CDR3 is CASRSRTASYEQYF. CDR3 bases: TGTGCCAGCAGGTCTCGGACGGCCTCCTACGAGCAGTACTTC.

On this clone: The sample holds other DNA sequences that translate to the same CDR3. The V gene is TRBV15, the J gene TRBJ2-1; 11 nucleotides match TRBD2. This CDR3 region has 15 residues. Looked up from germline, CDR1 is LNHNV and CDR2 is YYDKDF (reference sequence). V was pared by 1 base and J by 7 bases, with 3 bases of the junction left unmatched. The CDR3 region has the DNA TGTGCCACCAGCAGAGGACTAGCGGGATTGAATGAGCAGTTCTTC. Amino acids: CATSRGLAGLNEQFF. The full variable domain, with the rest looked up from reference TRBV15 and TRBJ2-1, is DAMVIQNPRYQVTQFGKPVTLSCSQTLNHNVMYWYQQKSSQAPKLLFHYYDKDFNNEADTPDNFQSRRPNTSFCFLDIRSPGLGDTAMYLCATSRGLAGLNEQFFGPGTRLTVL.

V is TRBV2 and J is TRBJ1-2, with D unclear. Deletions cut 2 bases from V and 3 bases from J, with 10 bases between. In germline, CDR1 is SNHLY, CDR2 FYNNEI. This CDR3 region has 14 residues. CDR3 in amino acids: CASSEWAGDYGYTF. The CDR3 DNA follows: TGTGCCAGCAGTGAATGGGCTGGAGACTATGGCTACACCTTC. The full variable domain, completed using reference TRBV2 and TRBJ1-2, is EPEVTQTPSHQVTQMGQEVILRCVPISNHLYFYWYRQILGQKVEFLVSFYNNEISEKSEIFDDQFSVERPDGSNFTLKIRSTKLEDSAMYFCASSEWAGDYGYTFGSGTRLTVV.

The J gene is TRBJ2-7, the V gene TRBV18; tentative D call: TRBD1 (5 bases). The V gene's germline CDR1 is KGHSH and CDR2 LQKENI. This CDR3 region has 13 residues. The V end lost 2 bases, the J end lost 2 bases, and 7 bases lay between the germline ends. CDR3 nucleotides: TGTGCCAGCTCACCAGGACAACCCTACGAGCAGTACTTC. It specifies CASSPGQPYEQYF.

This rearrangement joins TRBV18 to TRBJ1-5; D remains unclear. Between the trimmed V and J ends, which lost 2 bases and 0 bases, there was a span of 2 bases. This CDR3 is 13 amino acids long. Germline-derived CDR1 and CDR2 are KGHSH and LQKENI. This CDR3 reads CASSPFSNQPQHF. The DNA for the CDR3 is TGTGCCAGCTCACCATTTAGCAATCAGCCCCAGCATTTT.

V and J are TRBV12-5 and TRBJ2-3, with D unclear. CDR3 size: 13 residues. V lost 0 bases to trimming and J lost 3 bases, with 4 bases between them. Looked up from germline, CDR1 is LGHNT and CDR2 is FRNRAP. This chain's CDR3 is CASGLVPTDTQYF. Here the CDR3 DNA reads TGTGCTAGTGGTTTGGTACCAACAGATACGCAGTATTTT.

This clone has more than one count but fewer than ten. CDR3 coding DNA: TGTGCCGTCGGACGGACGGACTATGGCTACACCTTC. Protein: CAVGRTDYGYTF. V and J are TRBV10-3 and TRBJ1-2; D not resolved. The CDR3 totals 12 residues. CDR1 ENHRY and CDR2 SYGVKD come from the germline V gene. The V end lost 11 bases, the J end lost 3 bases, and 13 bases lay between the germline ends.

The chain recombines TRBV6-4 with TRBJ2-2, with D uncertain. CDR1 and CDR2 (germline): MRHNA, SNTAGT. Trimming stripped 4 bases from V and 7 bases from J, with 10 bases between. The CDR3 spans 13 residues. The DNA for the CDR3 is TGTGCCAGCAGTGTCCAGGAAGGCGGGGAGCTGTTTTTT. Translation: CASSVQEGGELFF.

The chain couples TRBV7-9 to TRBJ1-1; no reliable D call. The CDR3 sequence is 16 residues long. Germline loops: CDR1 SEHNR, CDR2 FQNEAQ (reference sequence). Trimming shortened V by 5 bases and J by 2 bases, and 18 bases separated the two germline ends. The CDR3 DNA sequence: TGTGCCAGCAGCAGAAAGGCCCCTTTCGGTAACACTGAAGCTTTCTTT. It translates to CASSRKAPFGNTEAFF.

V usage is TRBV6-1 and J usage is TRBJ1-3, with unresolved D. The CDR3 runs to 14 residues. V lost 9 bases and J lost 0, with 12 bases in between. Germline CDR1 MNHNS, CDR2 SASEGT. CDR3 sequence reads: CASLRLVSGNTIYF. In DNA, the CDR3 is TGTGCCAGTTTGAGGTTGGTCTCTGGAAACACCATATATTTT.

The rearrangement links TRBV6-5 to TRBJ2-4; TRBD1 is a possible D gene (5 bases). Germline V gene lookup returns CDR1 MNHEY and CDR2 SVGAGI. The V and J ends lost 0 bases and 2 bases respectively, with 8 bases between them. CDR3 size: 15 residues. CDR3 residues: CASSYSRGTKNIQYF. The CDR3 DNA reads TGTGCCAGCAGTTACTCAAGGGGCACCAAAAACATTCAGTACTTC.

The chain is built from TRBV18 and TRBJ1-1; D gene unclear. Trimming removed 6 bases from V and 0 bases from J, with 14 bases in between. Germline CDR1 and CDR2: KGHSH and LQKENI. This CDR3 contains 15 residues. The CDR3 nucleotides read TGTGCCAGCTCTCCCCCCCGCCGTGTGAACACTGAAGCTTTCTTT. Translating it yields CASSPPRRVNTEAFF.

This clone was detected once. The rearrangement joins TRBV7-2 to TRBJ2-5; 7 bases align to TRBD2. This CDR3 contains 15 residues. V gave up 8 bases and J gave up 9 bases; unmatched junction bases: 18. The V gene's germline CDR1 is SGHTA and CDR2 FQGNSA. This chain's CDR3 is CASQKQASGNLAQYF. The CDR3 region has the DNA TGTGCCAGCCAGAAGCAGGCTAGCGGTAACTTGGCCCAGTACTTC.

The V and J genes are TRBV4-1 and TRBJ2-5, with TRBD2 matching over 7 bases. J was trimmed by 1 base and V by 5 bases; bases with no gene match: 10. The CDR3 has 16 residues. Germline values: CDR1 MGHRA, CDR2 YSYEKL. CDR3 coding DNA: TGCGCCAGCAGCTCGCGTAGGGTAGCGGGCCAAGAGACCCAGTACTTC. Its translation: CASSSRRVAGQETQYF.

V usage is TRBV25-1 and J usage is TRBJ2-1; D perhaps matches TRBD2 (6 bases). CDR1 and CDR2 (germline): MGHDK, SYGVNS. The V end lost 7 bases, the J end lost 6 bases, and 19 bases lay between the germline ends. The CDR3 has 15 residues. The CDR3: CASTIGWGVGNEQFF. The CDR3 DNA reads as TGTGCCAGCACCATCGGGTGGGGGGTGGGCAATGAGCAGTTCTTC.

This chain uses TRBV19 with TRBJ1-1; possible D gene TRBD1, 6 bases. Trimming removed 3 bases at V and 11 bases at J, with 16 bases between. The CDR3 consists of 13 residues. Germline V gene sequence: CDR1 LNHDA, CDR2 SQIVND (reference sequence). The CDR3 sequence is CASSIPQGRGAFF. The CDR3 coding sequence is TGTGCCAGTAGTATCCCCCAGGGGAGGGGGGCTTTCTTT. The complete variable domain, with remaining parts taken from reference TRBV19 and TRBJ1-1, reads DGGITQSPKYLFRKEGQNVTLSCEQNLNHDAMYWYRQDPGQGLRLIYYSQIVNDFQKGDIAEGYSVSREKKESFPLTVTSAQKNPTAFYLCASSIPQGRGAFFGQGTRLTVV.

This sequence joins TRBV9 and TRBJ2-3; 8 bases agree with TRBD1. CDR1 SGDLS and CDR2 YYNGEE come from the germline V gene. The CDR3 is made up of 17 amino acids. V lost 7 bases, J lost 3 bases, and 16 bases stayed unmatched. The chain's CDR3 is CASSPLGQGATTDTQYF. The CDR3 DNA follows: TGTGCCAGCTCTCCCTTGGGGCAGGGGGCCACGACAGATACGCAGTATTTT.

The genes are TRBV6-6 and TRBJ2-1; possibly TRBD1 for D (6 bases). This CDR3 contains 15 residues. Germline assignment: CDR1 MNHNY and CDR2 SVGAGI (reference sequence). V was trimmed by 6 bases and J by 8 bases, leaving 20 bases between them. CDR3 DNA: TGTGCCAGCAGAGACCGGGACATCAACCCAGATGAGCAGTTCTTC. Encoded protein: CASRDRDINPDEQFF.

To note about this clone: This same CDR3 is encoded by further DNA sequences in the sample. J is TRBJ2-3 and V is TRBV5-1; no definite D call. V dropped 2 bases and J dropped 0 bases, with 4 bases sitting between them. Germline lookup yields CDR1 SGHRS and CDR2 YFSETQ. The CDR3 is made up of 13 amino acids. In nucleotides, the CDR3 is TGCGCCAGCAGCTTAGGTAGCACAGATACGCAGTATTTT. It yields the protein CASSLGSTDTQYF.

The rearrangement links TRBV7-2 to TRBJ2-7; D is possibly TRBD2 (5 bases). This CDR3 comprises 14 residues. Trimming shortened V by 3 bases and J by 3 bases, and 12 bases separated the two germline ends. In germline, CDR1 is SGHTA, CDR2 FQGNSA. CDR3 residues: CASSFQKGVYEQYF. In nucleotides, the CDR3 is TGTGCCAGCAGCTTTCAAAAGGGAGTCTACGAGCAGTACTTC. The full variable domain, rest sourced from reference TRBV7-2 and TRBJ2-7, is GAGVSQSPSNKVTEKGKDVELRCDPISGHTALYWYRQSLGQGLEFLIYFQGNSAPDKSGLPSDRFSAERTGGSVSTLTIQRTQQEDSAVYLCASSFQKGVYEQYFGPGTRLTVT.